This T cell receptor beta chain was recorded in a study of T cell changes during pregnancy in multiple sclerosis. Germline CDR1 reads MNHEY; CDR2 reads SMNVEV (reference sequence). With 2 bases clipped from V and 4 bases from J, the junction kept 6 bases outside the gene matches. The CDR3 consists of 16 residues. Here immunoSEQ multiplex PCR was the method, and the copy in TCRdb shows in-frame clones only, minus some. The data contain fewer than 80,000 clones, 94% of them singletons. This specimen consisted of CD4+ T cells from peripheral blood mononuclear cells, obtained after pregnancy. The source of this sequence is a female donor with multiple sclerosis, enrolled in a pregnancy study. The rearrangement joins TRBV27 to TRBJ2-7; 12 positions match TRBD1. The CDR3 bases are TGTGCCAGCAGTTTAGGGACAGGGGGCGCGGTTTACGAGCAGTACTTC. Translation: CASSLGTGGAVYEQYF.